A selection of T cell receptor beta chains follows, all from one sample in a study of shared clonotypes between healthy human individuals. Sequencing was performed with immunoSEQ multiplex PCR; in TCRdb, only in-frame clones are kept and a portion is missing. The table lists about 2.1 million clones, just over 90% of them singletons. The sequenced material came from naive CD8+ T cells from PBMCs. The receptors originated from a man younger than 35 in good health. Some clones in this sample may be carry-over from other donors' samples. Both conserved end residues are part of each CDR3. A D gene is named only where the DNA matches it firmly. Rows give clone size only sometimes, using once, few, many, or a class for an expanded clone.

J	D	V	size	CDR3	DNA
TRBJ2-1	TRBD1	TRBV10-2	-	CASRADRGLLRYYNEQFF	TGCGCCAGCCGAGCGGACAGGGGCCTACTTAGGTACTACAATGAGCAGTTCTTC
TRBJ1-1	-	TRBV5-1	once	CASNLGDGEAFF	TGCGCCAGCAACCTGGGTGACGGTGAAGCTTTCTTT
TRBJ1-5	TRBD1	TRBV4-3	-	CASSQDRGDRNQPQHF	TGCGCCAGCAGCCAGGACAGGGGTGATCGGAATCAGCCCCAGCATTTT
TRBJ2-7	TRBD2	TRBV7-8	-	CASSLGGILSEQYF	TGTGCCAGCAGCTTGGGGGGGATTTTATCCGAGCAGTACTTC
TRBJ2-7	TRBD2	TRBV7-9	-	CASSAAGGSYEQYF	TGTGCCAGCAGTGCGGCGGGGGGCTCCTACGAGCAGTACTTC
TRBJ1-1	-	TRBV2	-	CASSEFGHYQAFF	TGTGCCAGCAGTGAATTTGGACACTACCAAGCTTTCTTT
TRBJ2-2	-	TRBV27	-	CASSLPGTTGELFF	TGTGCCAGCAGTTTACCAGGGACCACCGGGGAGCTGTTTTTT
TRBJ1-5	-	TRBV11-2	-	CASSLGGGSNQPQHF	TGTGCCAGCAGCTTAGGGGGGGGTAGCAATCAGCCCCAGCATTTT
TRBJ2-5	-	TRBV6-1	-	CASSVGWKGETQYF	TGTGCCAGCAGTGTAGGTTGGAAAGGGGAGACCCAGTACTTC
TRBJ2-7	-	TRBV29-1	-	CSVKSSGVSSYEQYF	TGCAGCGTTAAGTCCAGCGGAGTTAGCTCCTACGAGCAGTACTTC
TRBJ2-1	TRBD2	TRBV29-1	-	CSVEGTSGRASYNEQFF	TGCAGCGTGGAAGGGACTAGCGGGAGGGCCTCCTACAATGAGCAGTTCTTC
TRBJ1-2	-	TRBV19	-	CASSTSPGTETYGYTF	TGTGCCAGTAGTACCTCGCCCGGGACTGAGACCTATGGCTACACCTTC
TRBJ2-5	-	TRBV27	-	CASSLSNYMGETQYF	TGTGCCAGCAGTTTATCGAACTACATGGGAGAGACCCAGTACTTC
TRBJ2-7	TRBD1	TRBV4-1	-	CASSHLPGQAPYEQYF	TGCGCCAGCAGCCATCTTCCGGGACAGGCTCCCTACGAGCAGTACTTC
TRBJ2-2	-	TRBV7-9	-	CASSSAGDSNTGELFF	TGTGCCAGCAGCTCAGCAGGGGACTCGAACACCGGGGAGCTGTTTTTT
TRBJ2-3	TRBD2	TRBV28	once	CASSRRLAGTTDTQYF	TGTGCCAGCAGTCGGAGACTAGCGGGGACCACAGATACGCAGTATTTT
TRBJ2-1	-	TRBV7-8	-	CASAGIHEQFF	TGTGCCAGCGCCGGGATACATGAGCAGTTCTTC
TRBJ2-1	-	TRBV2	-	CASSDSYNEQFF	TGTGCCAGCAGTGACAGCTACAATGAGCAGTTCTTC
TRBJ2-2	-	TRBV27	-	CASGRIPNTGELFF	TGTGCCAGCGGTCGGATCCCGAACACCGGGGAGCTGTTTTTT
TRBJ1-5	-	TRBV7-2	-	CASSFRDGYSNQPQHF	TGTGCCAGCAGCTTCCGGGACGGTTATAGCAATCAGCCCCAGCATTTT
TRBJ2-7	-	TRBV7-9	-	CASSLGQLYEQYF	TGTGCCAGCAGCTTAGGCCAATTGTACGAGCAGTACTTC
TRBJ2-1	TRBD2	TRBV6-7	-	CASLGSGAGQFF	TGTGCCAGTCTGGGTAGCGGGGCGGGGCAGTTCTTC
TRBJ1-3	-	TRBV7-9	-	CASSLDYTIYF	TGTGCCAGCAGCTTAGATTACACCATATATTTT
TRBJ2-7	-	TRBV7-9	once	CASSFLALFQDSRYEQYF	TGTGCCAGCAGCTTTCTGGCCTTATTTCAGGACAGTCGCTACGAGCAGTACTTC
TRBJ2-7	TRBD2	TRBV6-6	-	CACKTSGTYEQYF	TGTGCCTGCAAGACTAGCGGCACTTACGAGCAGTACTTC
TRBJ1-5	-	TRBV27	many	CASSTGPGGSNQPQHF	TGTGCCAGCTCAACAGGACCTGGGGGCAGCAATCAGCCCCAGCATTTT
TRBJ2-3	TRBD2	TRBV7-6	-	CASSLGTSGATRDTQYF	TGTGCCAGCAGCTTAGGGACTAGCGGAGCTACCAGAGATACGCAGTATTTT
TRBJ1-1	-	TRBV5-8	once	CASSLTGQNTEAFF	TGTGCCAGCAGCTTGACAGGGCAGAACACTGAAGCTTTCTTT
TRBJ2-7	-	TRBV19	once	CASSMGYGFYEQYF	TGTGCCAGTAGTATGGGGTATGGTTTCTACGAGCAGTACTTC
TRBJ2-7	TRBD1	TRBV27	-	CASRNTGQVYEQYF	TGTGCCAGCCGAAATACGGGACAGGTTTACGAGCAGTACTTC
TRBJ2-7	-	TRBV18	-	CASSPVGTYEQYF	TGTGCCAGCTCACCAGTAGGGACCTACGAGCAGTACTTC
TRBJ2-1	-	TRBV28	-	CATRDFPYNEQFF	TGTGCCACCCGGGACTTTCCGTACAATGAGCAGTTCTTC
TRBJ2-2	-	TRBV7-8	-	CASSLTGGRSTGELFF	TGTGCCAGCAGCTTAACCGGGGGGCGCAGCACCGGGGAGCTGTTTTTT
TRBJ2-7	-	TRBV7-2	-	CASSFGGLGEQYF	TGTGCCAGCAGCTTTGGGGGGCTGGGCGAGCAGTACTTC
TRBJ2-1	-	TRBV27	-	CASSLSVESSYNEQFF	TGTGCCAGCAGTTTATCAGTGGAAAGCTCCTACAATGAGCAGTTCTTC
TRBJ1-1	-	TRBV19	-	CASSVGVGNTEAFF	TGTGCCAGTAGTGTTGGAGTTGGGAACACTGAAGCTTTCTTT
TRBJ2-7	-	TRBV11-2	-	CASSLLPVAPEQYF	TGTGCCAGCAGCTTACTTCCGGTGGCCCCCGAGCAGTACTTC